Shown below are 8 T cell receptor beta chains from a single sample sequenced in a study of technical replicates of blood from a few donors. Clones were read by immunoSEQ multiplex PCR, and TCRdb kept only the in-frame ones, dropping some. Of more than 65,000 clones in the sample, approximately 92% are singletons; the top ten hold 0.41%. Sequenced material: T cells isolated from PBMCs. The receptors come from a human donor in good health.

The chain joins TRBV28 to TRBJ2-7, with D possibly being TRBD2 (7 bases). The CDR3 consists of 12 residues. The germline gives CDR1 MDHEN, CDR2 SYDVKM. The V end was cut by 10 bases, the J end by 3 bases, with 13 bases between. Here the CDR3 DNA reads TGTGCCACCCGGGGGGCGGACTACGAGCAGTACTTC. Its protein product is CATRGADYEQYF.

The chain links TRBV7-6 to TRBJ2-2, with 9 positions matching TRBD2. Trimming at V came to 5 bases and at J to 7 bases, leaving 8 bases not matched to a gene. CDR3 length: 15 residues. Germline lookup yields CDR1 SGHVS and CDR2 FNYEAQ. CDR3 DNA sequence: TGTGCCAGCAGCCGCGTAGCGGGAGTATTCGGGGAGCTGTTTTTT. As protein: CASSRVAGVFGELFF. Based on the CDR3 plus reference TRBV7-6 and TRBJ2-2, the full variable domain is GAGVSQSPRYKVTKRGQDVALRCDPISGHVSLYWYRQALGQGPEFLTYFNYEAQQDKSGLPNDRFSAERPEGSISTLTIQRTEQRDSAMYRCASSRVAGVFGELFFGEGSRLTVL.

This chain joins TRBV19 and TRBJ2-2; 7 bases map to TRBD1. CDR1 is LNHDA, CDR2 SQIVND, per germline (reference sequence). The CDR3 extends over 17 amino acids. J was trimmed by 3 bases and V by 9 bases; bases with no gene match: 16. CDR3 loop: CASRNDRVGLDTGELFF. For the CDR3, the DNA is TGTGCCAGCCGAAACGACAGGGTTGGGCTGGACACCGGGGAGCTGTTTTTT.

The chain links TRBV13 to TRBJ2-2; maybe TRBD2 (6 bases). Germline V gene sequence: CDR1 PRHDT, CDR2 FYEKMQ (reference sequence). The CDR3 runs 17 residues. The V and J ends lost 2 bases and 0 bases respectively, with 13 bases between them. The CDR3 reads CASSLLMGGTNTGELFF. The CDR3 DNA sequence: TGTGCCAGCAGCTTATTGATGGGCGGGACGAACACCGGGGAGCTGTTTTTT.

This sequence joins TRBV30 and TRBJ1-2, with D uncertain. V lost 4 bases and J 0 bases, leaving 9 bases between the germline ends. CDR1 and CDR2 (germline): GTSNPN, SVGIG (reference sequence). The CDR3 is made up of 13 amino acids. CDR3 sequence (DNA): TGTGCCTGGACTAGGAATTCTAACTATGGCTACACCTTC. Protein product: CAWTRNSNYGYTF.

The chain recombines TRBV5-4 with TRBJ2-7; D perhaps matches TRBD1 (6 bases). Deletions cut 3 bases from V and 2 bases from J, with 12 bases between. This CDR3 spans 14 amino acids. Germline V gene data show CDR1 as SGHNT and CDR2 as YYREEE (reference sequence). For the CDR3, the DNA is TGTGCCAGCAGCTCGGCCGGACAGCCCTACGAGCAGTACTTC. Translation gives CASSSAGQPYEQYF.

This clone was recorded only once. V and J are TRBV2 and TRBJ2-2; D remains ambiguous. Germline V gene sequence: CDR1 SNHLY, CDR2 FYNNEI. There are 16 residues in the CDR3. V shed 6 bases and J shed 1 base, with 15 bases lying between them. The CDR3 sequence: CASRPQPTLNTGELFF. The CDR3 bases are TGTGCCAGCAGGCCGCAACCGACATTGAACACCGGGGAGCTGTTTTTT.

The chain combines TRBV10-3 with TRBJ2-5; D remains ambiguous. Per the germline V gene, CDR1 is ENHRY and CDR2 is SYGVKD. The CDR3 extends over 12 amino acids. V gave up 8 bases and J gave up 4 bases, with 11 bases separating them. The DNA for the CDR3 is TGTGCCATCGCTAATCATGCAGAGACCCAGTACTTC. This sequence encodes CAIANHAETQYF.